The subject of this entry is one TCR beta chain. One base away lies a much larger clone, so this may be a sequencing read error. No conserved phenylalanine or tryptophan is present at the end of the CDR3, so a read error is the likely explanation. The sample comes from a study of tumor-infiltrating lymphocytes in primary liver carcinoma. Turning to the study itself: There were tumors of stage T1-T3 N0M0, each 4.2 to 10 cm across.

Total RNA amounting to 450 to 500 ng was the source from which TCR beta cDNA was made with a constant-region primer. ARM-PCR was slightly modified, and three nested multiplex PCR rounds with it gave rise to the TCR beta libraries. TRBV1-TRBV30 forward and Cbeta reverse primers drove the first two roughly 10-cycle rounds. TCRdb reprocessed the multiplex PCR reads via MiXCR and lists one record per CDR3 protein. Among 40,000 to 60,000 distinct CDR3 sequences listed, about 73% were seen once. The CDR3 is 13 residues long. V was clipped by 0 bases and J by 7 bases, with 7 bases between them. Germline V gene lookup returns CDR1 SEHNR and CDR2 FQNEAQ (reference sequence). Co-extraction of RNA and DNA was performed on about 20-33 mg of unsorted bulk tissue. Samples were taken from five separate regions (per tumor).

The sequence was obtained from a man in his forties or fifties with primary liver carcinoma and hepatitis B virus infection. The V gene is TRBV7-9, the J gene TRBJ2-1, with D hard to call. The sequenced sample was liver tumor tissue from sampling region 3. This sample's subset: tumor region T3, left-lateral pole. The CDR3: CASSLAGGNEQFI. The DNA for the CDR3 is TGTGCCAGCAGCTTAGCGGGTGGGAATGAGCAGTTCATC.